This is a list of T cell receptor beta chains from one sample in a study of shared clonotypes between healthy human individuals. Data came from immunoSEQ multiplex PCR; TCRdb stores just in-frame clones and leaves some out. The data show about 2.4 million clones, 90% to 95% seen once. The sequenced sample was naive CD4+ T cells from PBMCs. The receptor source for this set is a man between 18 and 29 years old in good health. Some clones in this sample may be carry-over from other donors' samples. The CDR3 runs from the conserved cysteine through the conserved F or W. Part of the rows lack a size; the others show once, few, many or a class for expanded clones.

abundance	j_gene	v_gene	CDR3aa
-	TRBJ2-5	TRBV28	CASSFRGLEETQYF
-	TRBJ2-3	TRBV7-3	CASSLQQTDTQYF
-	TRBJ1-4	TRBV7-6	CASSLMQPRGQGANEKLFF
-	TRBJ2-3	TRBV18	CASSQGGADTQYF
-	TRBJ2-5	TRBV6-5	CASTRAGRAETQYF
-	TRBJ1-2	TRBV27	CASSYQGNYGYTF
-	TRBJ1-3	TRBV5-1	CASSLEGQGRYGNTIYF
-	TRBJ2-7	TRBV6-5	CASSYTDSSYEQYF
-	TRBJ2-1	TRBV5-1	CASSQLAGGPNEQFF
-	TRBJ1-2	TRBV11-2	CASSLGGTVGNYGYTF
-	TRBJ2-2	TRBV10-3	CAARQGATSGELFF
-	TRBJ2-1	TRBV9	CASSVVGLAGVYNEQFF
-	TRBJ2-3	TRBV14	CASSQGLAGVVTQYF
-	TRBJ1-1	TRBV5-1	CASSFRQGAMNTEAFF
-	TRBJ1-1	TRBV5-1	CASSPLRGNTEAFF
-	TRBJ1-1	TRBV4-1	CASSHRDRGNTEAFF
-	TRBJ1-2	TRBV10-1	CASSEPGTGHPLTNYGYTF
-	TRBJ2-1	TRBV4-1	CASSQGGSREFF
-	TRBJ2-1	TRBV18	CASSPDFQDRVNEQFF
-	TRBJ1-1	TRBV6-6	CASSYSAINTEAFF
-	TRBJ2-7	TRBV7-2	CASSRAGGVEQYF
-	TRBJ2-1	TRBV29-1	CSVAGEYNEQFF
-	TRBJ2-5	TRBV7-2	CASSPTAGGTRAQYF
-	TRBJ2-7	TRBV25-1	CASSSHGTYTYF
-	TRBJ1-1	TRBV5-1	CASSLRSGGLETEAFF
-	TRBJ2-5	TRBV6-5	CASSSSGLAGPWAQYF
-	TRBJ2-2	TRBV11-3	CASSLAGGRDTGELFF
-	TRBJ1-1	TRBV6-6	CATTRGRGGF
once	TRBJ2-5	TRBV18	CASSQDFPAGGPETQYF
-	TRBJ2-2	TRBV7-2	CASCLQGNTGELFF
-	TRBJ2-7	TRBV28	CASRPGQNYEQYF